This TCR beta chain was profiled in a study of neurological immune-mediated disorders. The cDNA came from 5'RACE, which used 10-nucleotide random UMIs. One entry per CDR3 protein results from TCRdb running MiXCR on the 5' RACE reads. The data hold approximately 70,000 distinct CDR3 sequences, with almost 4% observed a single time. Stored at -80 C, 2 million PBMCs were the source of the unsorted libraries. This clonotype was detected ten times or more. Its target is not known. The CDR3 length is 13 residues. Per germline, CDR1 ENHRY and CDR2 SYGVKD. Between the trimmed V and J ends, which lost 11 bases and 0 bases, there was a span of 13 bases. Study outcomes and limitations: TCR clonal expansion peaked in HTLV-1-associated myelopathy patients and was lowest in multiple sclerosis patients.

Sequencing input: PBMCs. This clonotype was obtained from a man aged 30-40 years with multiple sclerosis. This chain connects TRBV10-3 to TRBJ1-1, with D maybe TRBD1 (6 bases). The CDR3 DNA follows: TGTGCCTCGGGGCAGGGGATGAACACTGAAGCTTTCTTT. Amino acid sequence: CASGQGMNTEAFF.